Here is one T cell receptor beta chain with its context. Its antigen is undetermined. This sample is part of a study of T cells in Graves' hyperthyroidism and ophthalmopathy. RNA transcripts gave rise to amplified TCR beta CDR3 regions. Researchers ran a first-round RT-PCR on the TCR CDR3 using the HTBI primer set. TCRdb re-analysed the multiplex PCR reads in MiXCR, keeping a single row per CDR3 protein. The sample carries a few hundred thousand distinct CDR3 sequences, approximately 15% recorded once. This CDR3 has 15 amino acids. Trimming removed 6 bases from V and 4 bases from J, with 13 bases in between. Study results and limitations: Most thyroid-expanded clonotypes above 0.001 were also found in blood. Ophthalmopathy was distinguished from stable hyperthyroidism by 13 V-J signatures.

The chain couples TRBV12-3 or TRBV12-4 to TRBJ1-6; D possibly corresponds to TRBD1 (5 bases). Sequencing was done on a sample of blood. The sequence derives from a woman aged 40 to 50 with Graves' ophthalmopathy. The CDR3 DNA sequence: TGTGCCAGCAGCGAAAAGGGGAATTATAATTCACCCCTCCACTTT. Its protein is CASSEKGNYNSPLHF.